What follows describes a single T cell receptor beta chain. This clone's antigen is unknown. The record has no base qualities; no much larger clone is one base away. The sample comes from a study of cytotoxic CD8 clonotypes in ibrutinib-treated CLL (dated by TCRdb to the early 2020s). Broadly, across the study: The cohort was composed of under 12 relapsed/refractory and 15 treatment-naive patients; IGHV unmutated status was identified in 17 patients. Responses were partial in about 25 patients and complete in 2; after median around 72 months follow-up, about 14 stayed in remission and some twelve progressed. Response samples were obtained after a median of around 11 months of treatment, with a range of roughly 6 to 40 months. On average, each sample yielded around 250,000 productive templates and about 94,000 productive rearrangements. Of the 80 to 95 participants in the trial, 20 to 30 had longitudinal samples available. Cryopreserved peripheral blood mononuclear cells were obtained prior to treatment, at the time of response, and at either disease progression or sustained remission. Patients were still on ibrutinib when every remission and progressive disease sample was collected.

The goal of deep resolution MiSeq sequencing was a depth between 1 in 1 million and 1 in 200,000 T cells, and coverage averaged 10x per clonotype. The immunoSEQ hsTCRB Kit was used to generate TCR beta libraries. Per the source publication's procedure: Data were analyzed with ImmunoSEQ Data Assistant and ImmunoSEQ Analyzer, with V, D and J genes assigned per IMGT definitions. Clonality, which ranges from 0 to 1, was calculated by subtracting the normalized Shannon entropy of productive rearrangement frequencies from one. Only overrepresented clonotypes making up at least 0.05% of each patient's repertoire were included in the public clonotype analysis. Thirteen repertoires from age-matched healthy donors, obtained from immuneACCESS, served as clonality controls. In its TCRdb copy, this immuneACCESS table keeps in-frame sequences only and misses some clones. Where compared with another copy, unresolved V genes explain less than half of these, and the others have no known cause. For V, J and clone size, that table is used; D and trimming come from the DNA. The sample records about 140,000 clones, approximately 90% of which are singletons. Of the sample, 11% falls within the top ten clones.

Study-wide conclusions, independent of this receptor: Public clonotypes were rare and either shrank or stayed stable during treatment, and the rise in clonality at ibrutinib response reflected expansion of private clonotypes. Sampling times were not matched between patients in sustained remission and patients whose disease was progressing, and lymph node repertoires were not examined. Baseline clonality was found to be higher than that of age-matched healthy donors and was strongly correlated with circulating CD8+ T-cell counts. Clonality rose at ibrutinib response, remained stable during sustained remission, and dropped back toward baseline at progression.

The sample's time point, from its label and the paper: eleven to twelve months on ibrutinib. Roughly 1.9 micrograms of genomic DNA were extracted from cryopreserved PBMCs for TCR beta library preparation. Longitudinal blood samples from CLL patients on ibrutinib monotherapy were analyzed using high-throughput TCR beta sequencing. Patients were enrolled in a phase 2 open-label single-center ibrutinib monotherapy trial. The germline V gene supplies CDR1 SGHTA and CDR2 FQGTGA. Its CDR3 holds 14 amino acids, cysteine through phenylalanine. Kept here is only the CDR3 DNA, which spans 42 bases and is read in frame from base 1. V sheds 0 bases and J sheds 10 bases, leaving 13 bases between their ends.

The sequence was collected from a human donor with chronic lymphocytic leukemia. The sequences come from PBMCs, collected after 12 months of ibrutinib treatment. The chain is encoded by TRBV7-3 joined to TRBJ2-1; the D gene is not confidently resolved. The DNA sequence is TGTGCCAGCAGCTTAACTTTCAGCCTCGAGGAGCAGTTCTTC. This sequence encodes CASSLTFSLEEQFF.